This T cell receptor (beta chain) was identified in a study of blood T cell repertoires in COVID-19. Study in general: In each case, the material was cDNA or gDNA derived from T cells, B-cell-depleted T cells, or PBMCs.

Per the study methods: Amplified reference gene primers provided the basis for estimating nucleated cell counts. TCRdb's table, derived via immunoSEQ multiplex PCR, lists solely in-frame clones and lacks some. That table gives V, J and clone size, and the DNA gave D and trimming. The sample consists of approximately 440,000 clones, less than 95% of them appearing once. The study recruited people aged about 18 to 95 years across more than 20 US areas. The CDR3 loop spans 14 amino acids. Between the trimmed V and J ends, which lost 10 bases and 3 bases, there was a span of 19 bases. Germline V gene lookup returns CDR1 SNHLY and CDR2 FYNNEI.

The rearrangement links TRBV2 to TRBJ2-7, with a tentative D call TRBD2 (5 bases). The source is a man between 18 and 35 years old who had recovered from COVID-19. Sequencing was done on a sample of PBMCs or T cells enriched from blood (not recorded which). CDR3 region: CATKEGSVNYEQYF. In DNA, the CDR3 is TGTGCCACTAAAGAGGGCAGCGTCAACTACGAGCAGTACTTC. The variable domain in full, completed from reference TRBV2 and TRBJ2-7, reads EPEVTQTPSHQVTQMGQEVILRCVPISNHLYFYWYRQILGQKVEFLVSFYNNEISEKSEIFDDQFSVERPDGSNFTLKIRSTKLEDSAMYFCATKEGSVNYEQYFGPGTRLTVT.